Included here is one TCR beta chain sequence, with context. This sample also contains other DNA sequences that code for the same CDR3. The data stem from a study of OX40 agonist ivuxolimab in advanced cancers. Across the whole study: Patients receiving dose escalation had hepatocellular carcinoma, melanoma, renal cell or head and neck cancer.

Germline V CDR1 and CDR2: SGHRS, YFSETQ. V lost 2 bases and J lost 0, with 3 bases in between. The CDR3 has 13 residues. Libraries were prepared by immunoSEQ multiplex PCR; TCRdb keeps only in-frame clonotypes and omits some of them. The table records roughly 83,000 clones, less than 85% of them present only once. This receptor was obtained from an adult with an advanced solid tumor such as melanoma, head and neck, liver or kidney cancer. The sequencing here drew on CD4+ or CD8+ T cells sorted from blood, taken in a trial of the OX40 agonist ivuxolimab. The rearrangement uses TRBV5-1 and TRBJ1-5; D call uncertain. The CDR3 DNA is TGCGCCAGCAGCTTAGGTAGCAATCAGCCCCAGCATTTT. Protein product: CASSLGSNQPQHF.